This TCR beta chain was recovered during a study of Ad26.COV2.S vaccination and SARS-CoV-2 variants. Study-level points and caveats: Ad26.COV2.S recipients had broader spike-specific TCRs (P = 0.0014). Vaccine and placebo recipients had comparable breadth of non-spike TCRs.

Sequencing was performed with immunoSEQ multiplex PCR; in TCRdb, only in-frame clones are kept and a portion is missing. There are about 420,000 clones in the sample; approximately 90% occur only once, and roughly 4% lies in the top ten. Treatment: approximately 18 received Ad26.COV2.S at low or high dose, single or two shots; 5 received placebo; per-sample allocation not given. Samples came from day 63 after the first vaccine or placebo injection. V lost 0 bases, J lost 6 bases, and 12 bases lay in between. The CDR3 contains 14 residues. Germline-derived CDR1 and CDR2 are SGHRS and YFSETQ. Comment on this clone: What it binds is not known.

This material consisted of peripheral blood, taken in a trial of Ad26.COV2.S vaccine versus placebo. The receptor's source is a person aged 18-65 years who received the Ad26.COV2.S COVID-19 vaccine or a placebo. The rearrangement joins TRBV5-1 to TRBJ1-1; D unclear. The CDR3 DNA reads as TGCGCCAGCAGCTTGGGGACCCCGGGTGCTGAAGCTTTCTTT. This translates into CASSLGTPGAEAFF.